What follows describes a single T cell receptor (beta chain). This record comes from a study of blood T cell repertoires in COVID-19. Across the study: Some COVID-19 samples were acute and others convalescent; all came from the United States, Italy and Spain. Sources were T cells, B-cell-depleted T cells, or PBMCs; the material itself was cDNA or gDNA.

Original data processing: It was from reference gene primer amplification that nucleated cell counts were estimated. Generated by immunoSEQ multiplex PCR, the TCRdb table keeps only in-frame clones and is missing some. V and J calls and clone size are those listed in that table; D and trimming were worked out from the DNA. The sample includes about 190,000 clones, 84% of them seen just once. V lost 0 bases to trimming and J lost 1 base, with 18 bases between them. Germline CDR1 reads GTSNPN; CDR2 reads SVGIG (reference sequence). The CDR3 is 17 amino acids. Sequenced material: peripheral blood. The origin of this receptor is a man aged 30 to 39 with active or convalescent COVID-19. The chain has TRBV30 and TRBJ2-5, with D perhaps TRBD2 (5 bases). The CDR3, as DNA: TGTGCCTGGAGTGTATATGTGGGTTCGGGGTCCCAAGAGACCCAGTACTTC. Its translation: CAWSVYVGSGSQETQYF.